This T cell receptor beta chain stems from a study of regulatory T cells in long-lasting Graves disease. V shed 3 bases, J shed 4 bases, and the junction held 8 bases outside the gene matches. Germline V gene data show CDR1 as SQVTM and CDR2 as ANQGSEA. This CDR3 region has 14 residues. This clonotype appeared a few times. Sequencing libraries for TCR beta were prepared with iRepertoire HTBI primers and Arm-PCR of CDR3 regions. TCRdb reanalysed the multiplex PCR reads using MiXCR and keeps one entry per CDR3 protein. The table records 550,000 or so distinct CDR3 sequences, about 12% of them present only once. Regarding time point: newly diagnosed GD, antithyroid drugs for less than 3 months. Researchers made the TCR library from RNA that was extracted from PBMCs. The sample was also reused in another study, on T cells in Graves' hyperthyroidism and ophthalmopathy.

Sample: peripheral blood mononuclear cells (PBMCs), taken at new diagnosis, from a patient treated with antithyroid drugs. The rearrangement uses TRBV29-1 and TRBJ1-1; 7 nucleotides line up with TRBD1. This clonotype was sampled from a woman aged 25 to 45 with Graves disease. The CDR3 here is CSVDGDSWPTEAFF. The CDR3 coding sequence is TGCAGCGTTGACGGGGACAGTTGGCCCACTGAAGCTTTCTTT.